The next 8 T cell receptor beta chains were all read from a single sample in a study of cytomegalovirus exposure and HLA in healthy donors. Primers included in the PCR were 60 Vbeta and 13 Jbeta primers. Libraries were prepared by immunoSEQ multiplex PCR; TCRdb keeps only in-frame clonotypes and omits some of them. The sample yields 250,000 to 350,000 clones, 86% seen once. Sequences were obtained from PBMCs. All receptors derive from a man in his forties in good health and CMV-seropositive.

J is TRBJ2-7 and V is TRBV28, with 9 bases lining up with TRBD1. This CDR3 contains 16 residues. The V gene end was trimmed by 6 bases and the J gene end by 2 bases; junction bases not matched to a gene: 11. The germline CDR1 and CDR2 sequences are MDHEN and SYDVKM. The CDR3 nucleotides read TGTGCCAGCAGATTAGATCGGACAGGGGTCCCCTACGAGCAGTACTTC. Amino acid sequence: CASRLDRTGVPYEQYF.

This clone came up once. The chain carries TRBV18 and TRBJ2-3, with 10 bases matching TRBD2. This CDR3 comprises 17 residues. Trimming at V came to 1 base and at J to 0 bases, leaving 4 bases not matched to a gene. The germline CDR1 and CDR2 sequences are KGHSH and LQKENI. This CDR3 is CASSPRRLAGSTDTQYF. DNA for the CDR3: TGTGCCAGCTCACCACGACGACTAGCGGGTAGCACAGATACGCAGTATTTT.

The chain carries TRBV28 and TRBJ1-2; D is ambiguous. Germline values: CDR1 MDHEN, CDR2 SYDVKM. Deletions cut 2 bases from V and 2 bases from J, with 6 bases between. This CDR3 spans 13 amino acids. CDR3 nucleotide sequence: TGTGCCAGCAGTTTAGCAGAAAACTATGGCTACACCTTC. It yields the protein CASSLAENYGYTF.

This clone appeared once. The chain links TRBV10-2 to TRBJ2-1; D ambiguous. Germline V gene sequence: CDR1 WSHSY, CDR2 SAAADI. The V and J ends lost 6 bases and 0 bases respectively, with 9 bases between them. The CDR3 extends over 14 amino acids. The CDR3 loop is CASSDLSSYNEQFF. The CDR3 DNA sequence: TGCGCCAGCAGCGACTTAAGCTCCTACAATGAGCAGTTCTTC.

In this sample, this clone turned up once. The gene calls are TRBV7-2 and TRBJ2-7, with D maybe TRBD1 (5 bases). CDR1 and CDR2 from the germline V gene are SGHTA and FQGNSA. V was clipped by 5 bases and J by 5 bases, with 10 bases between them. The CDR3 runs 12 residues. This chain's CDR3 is CASSQGAHEQYF. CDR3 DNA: TGTGCCAGCAGCCAAGGGGCCCACGAGCAGTACTTC.

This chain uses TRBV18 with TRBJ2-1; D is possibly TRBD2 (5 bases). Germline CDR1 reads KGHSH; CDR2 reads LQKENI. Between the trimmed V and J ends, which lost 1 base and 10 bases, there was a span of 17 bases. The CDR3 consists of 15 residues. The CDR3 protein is CASSPLRGDLGEQFF. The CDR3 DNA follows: TGTGCCAGCTCACCACTACGGGGAGATCTGGGGGAGCAGTTCTTC.

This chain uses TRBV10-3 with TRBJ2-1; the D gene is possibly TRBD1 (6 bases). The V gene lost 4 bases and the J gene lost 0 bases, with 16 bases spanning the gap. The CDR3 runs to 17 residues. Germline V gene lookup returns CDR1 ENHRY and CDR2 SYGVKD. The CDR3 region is CAISGSAGALSYNEQFF. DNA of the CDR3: TGTGCCATCAGTGGGTCCGCAGGGGCCCTCTCCTACAATGAGCAGTTCTTC.

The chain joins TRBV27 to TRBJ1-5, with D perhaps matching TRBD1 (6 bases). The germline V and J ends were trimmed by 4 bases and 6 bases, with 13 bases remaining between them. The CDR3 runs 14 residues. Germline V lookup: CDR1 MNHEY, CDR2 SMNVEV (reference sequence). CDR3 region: CASSSTGIAQPQHF. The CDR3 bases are TGTGCCAGCAGTTCCACAGGGATCGCTCAGCCCCAGCATTTT.